Listed below are T cell receptor beta chains from one sample, sequenced in a study of shared T cell receptors in the human thymus. Generated by immunoSEQ multiplex PCR, the TCRdb table keeps only in-frame clones and is missing some. Seen here are hundreds of thousands of clones, more than 70% observed once, and the top ten hold approximately 0.0097%. The same specimen was also included in a second study, on human thymus T cells.

Sequencing was performed on thymocytes. The origin of the receptors is a boy under two years old with a congenital heart defect. CDR3s include the opening cysteine and the closing phenylalanine or tryptophan. A D gene is named only where the DNA matches it firmly. Not every row has a clone size; where given, it reads once, few, many or a size class.

clone size,V gene,D gene,J gene,CDR3 DNA,CDR3 protein
-,TRBV4-3,-,TRBJ1-6,TGCGCCAGCAGCCAAGATTCAGGGCAGGACAGCTCCTATAATTCACCCCTCCACTTT,CASSQDSGQDSSYNSPLHF
-,TRBV9,-,TRBJ2-3,TGTGCCAGCAGCGTAGAAGCGGGTCACGATACGCAGTATTTT,CASSVEAGHDTQYF
-,TRBV4-1,-,TRBJ1-1,TGCGCCAGCAGCCAAGATCAGGGTATGAACACTGAAGCTTTCTTT,CASSQDQGMNTEAFF
-,TRBV2,-,TRBJ1-3,TGTGCCAGCAGTTCACAGGGTAACACCATATATTTT,CASSSQGNTIYF
-,TRBV2,-,TRBJ1-2,TGTGCCAGCAGGGTATCGGCAGGCCTCTGCGATGGCTACACCTTC,CASRVSAGLCDGYTF
few,TRBV19,-,TRBJ1-5,TGTGCCAGTAGCACGACATACGATCAGCCCCAGCATTTT,CASSTTYDQPQHF
-,TRBV5-1,-,TRBJ2-7,TGCGCCAGCAGCCCGGGGGTCGAGTACGAGCAGTACTTC,CASSPGVEYEQYF
-,TRBV6-5,TRBD2,TRBJ2-7,TGTGCCAGCAGTCCTCCGGGAGGCTCCTACGAGCAGTACTTC,CASSPPGGSYEQYF
-,TRBV28,TRBD1,TRBJ1-5,TGTGCCAGCAGTTTTCTCGGGACAGGATCTTTTGGCAATCAGCCCCAGCATTTT,CASSFLGTGSFGNQPQHF
-,TRBV5-8,-,TRBJ2-1,TGTGCCAGCAGCTTGGAGTCTACTAATGAGCAGTTCTTC,CASSLESTNEQFF
-,TRBV6-1,TRBD1,TRBJ1-2,TGTGCCAGCAGTGATCGACGGACAGGGGGTTATGGCTACACCTTC,CASSDRRTGGYGYTF
-,TRBV7-2,TRBD2,TRBJ2-7,TGTGCCAGCAGCCCTAGGGTGACTACTGCGGGGGGCTACGAGCAGTACTTC,CASSPRVTTAGGYEQYF
-,TRBV5-1,-,TRBJ1-6,TGCGCCAGCAGCCAGGGTAGAAGCTCCTATAATTCACCCCTCCACTTT,CASSQGRSSYNSPLHF
-,TRBV25-1,-,TRBJ1-2,TGTGCCAGCAGTTTCGGGAATAACTATGGCTACACCTTC,CASSFGNNYGYTF
-,TRBV5-1,-,TRBJ2-1,TGCGCCAGCACCTTAGAACCTGCCGGGAATGAGCAGTTCTTC,CASTLEPAGNEQFF
-,TRBV27,TRBD1,TRBJ1-2,TGTGCCAGCAGTTCGCGGACAGGGGCAGGCTATGGCTACACCTTC,CASSSRTGAGYGYTF
-,TRBV6-5,TRBD1,TRBJ2-1,TGTGCCAGCAGGCGAGGACAGGGGGACAATGAGCAGTTCTTC,CASRRGQGDNEQFF
few,TRBV5-4,-,TRBJ2-3,TGTGCCAGCAGCTCACGCCCGAACCCACAGGGAGATACGCAGTATTTT,CASSSRPNPQGDTQYF
-,TRBV2,TRBD1,TRBJ1-5,TGTGCCAGCAGTGAAGCGCTTCTAGGGACAGGGGGCCAACAGCCCCAGCATTTT,CASSEALLGTGGQQPQHF
-,TRBV28,TRBD2,TRBJ2-1,TGTGCCAGCAGTTTACTGCGGGAGGGAAACTATGAGCAGTTCTTC,CASSLLREGNYEQFF
-,TRBV14,-,TRBJ2-2,TGTGCCAGCAGTCAACGGGGGTCGGCCGGGGAGCTGTTTTTT,CASSQRGSAGELFF
-,TRBV4-1,TRBD2,TRBJ2-1,TGCGCCAGCAGCCAAGCTTCGCCTAGCGGGGTACAGGAGCAGTTCTTC,CASSQASPSGVQEQFF
-,TRBV6-4,TRBD2,TRBJ2-1,TGTGCCAGCAGACGTCTAGCGGGAGGGTACAATGAGCAGTTCTTC,CASRRLAGGYNEQFF
-,TRBV4-3,-,TRBJ1-2,TGCGCCAGCAGCCAAGAAGGGCAGGCGGGCTATGGCTACACCTTC,CASSQEGQAGYGYTF
-,TRBV6-5,-,TRBJ2-7,TGTGCCAGCAGCGCAGGGTTCGAGCAGTACTTC,CASSAGFEQYF
-,TRBV28,TRBD1,TRBJ1-2,TGTGCCAGCAGTCGCCGGGGACAGCGCTATAACTATGGCTACACCTTC,CASSRRGQRYNYGYTF
-,TRBV28,TRBD1,TRBJ2-3,TGTGCCAGCAGTCCCACGGGACAGTTAGAATTTAGCCCAGATACGCAGTATTTT,CASSPTGQLEFSPDTQYF
-,TRBV28,-,TRBJ2-3,TGTGCCAGCCGACAGGCTAGCACAGATACGCAGTATTTT,CASRQASTDTQYF
-,TRBV5-1,TRBD2,TRBJ2-1,TGCGCCAGCTTAAAGACTAGCGGGAAATACAATGAGCAGTTCTTC,CASLKTSGKYNEQFF
-,TRBV7-8,TRBD1,TRBJ1-6,TGTGCCAGCAGCTTAAGGCCCCAACAGGGGTTATCACCCCTCCACTTT,CASSLRPQQGLSPLHF
-,TRBV27,TRBD2,TRBJ2-7,TGTGCCAGCAGTTTTAGAGCGGGGAGCGAGCAGTACTTC,CASSFRAGSEQYF
-,TRBV4-3,-,TRBJ1-1,TGCGCCAGCAGCCAAGATGGAGGGGTGAACACTGAAGCTTTCTTT,CASSQDGGVNTEAFF
-,TRBV19,TRBD2,TRBJ2-7,TGTGCCAGTAGTATCTGTGGACTAGCGGGAGGGGATGAGCAGTACTTC,CASSICGLAGGDEQYF
-,TRBV28,-,TRBJ2-5,TGTGCCAGCAGTTTTAGGGCAGGACAGAGCTATCGGGGAGAGACCCAGTACTTC,CASSFRAGQSYRGETQYF
-,TRBV15,TRBD1,TRBJ1-1,TGTGCCACCAGCGATCCTGTGGATGGTTGGACAGGGGGAACGGACACTGAAGCTTTCTTT,CATSDPVDGWTGGTDTEAFF
-,TRBV6-6,TRBD2,TRBJ2-3,TGTGCCAGCAGTTCCTCTAGCGGGGGGTACACAGATACGCAGTATTTT,CASSSSSGGYTDTQYF
once,TRBV9,-,TRBJ1-1,TGTGCCAGCAGCGCCCCAGGGAAAGAGGATCTCATGAACACTGAAGCTTTCTTT,CASSAPGKEDLMNTEAFF